The present T cell receptor (beta chain) was sequenced within a study of response to subunit inactivated influenza vaccine. General study results and limits: Authors suggested that a seasonal influenza vaccination recruits few new T cells each time.

TCRdb re-analysed the RT-PCR reads in MiXCR, keeping a single row per CDR3 protein. The sample lists hundreds of thousands of distinct CDR3 sequences, about 12% occurring once. This clonotype turned up a few times. Its antigen is undetermined. V lost 5 bases and J 4 bases, leaving 9 bases between the germline ends. CDR3 size: 13 residues. Germline V CDR1 and CDR2: SGHRS, YFSETQ. The sequencing used non-naive T cells sorted from PBMCs, collected approximately 15 days before vaccination. This receptor was obtained from a man between 50 and 59 years old who received an inactivated influenza vaccine. The chain employs TRBV5-1 and TRBJ1-4; weak D call: TRBD1 (5 bases). The CDR3 region has the DNA TGCGCCAGCAGTCCAGGGATTAATGAAAAACTGTTTTTT. As protein: CASSPGINEKLFF.